Given below is one TCR beta chain in context. This sample stems from a study of OX40 agonist ivuxolimab in advanced cancers. Data came from immunoSEQ multiplex PCR; TCRdb stores just in-frame clones and leaves some out. This sample has tens of thousands of clones, with approximately 84% found just once. The V end was cut by 3 bases, the J end by 5 bases, with 5 bases between. CDR3 length: 11 residues. Germline assignment: CDR1 MNHNS and CDR2 SASEGT. The rearrangement links TRBV6-1 to TRBJ2-7; D is perhaps TRBD2 (5 bases). The sequence came from an adult with an advanced solid tumor such as melanoma, head and neck, liver or kidney cancer. Specimen: CD4+ or CD8+ T cells sorted from blood, collected in a trial of the OX40 agonist ivuxolimab. CDR3 nucleotides: TGTGCCAGCAGTGACGGGGACGAGCAGTACTTC. This sequence encodes CASSDGDEQYF.